This T cell receptor beta chain comes out of a study of cytomegalovirus exposure and HLA in healthy donors. Background on the study: In terms of ancestry, the Caucasian-associated cluster contained roughly four fifths of the approximately 400 genotyped donors.

The length of the CDR3 is 18 residues. J lost 2 bases, V lost 3 bases, and 12 bases had no gene match. Germline CDR1 reads KGHSH; CDR2 reads LQKENI. Findings of the study overall: The classifier was said to identify cytomegalovirus status with high specificity and sensitivity.

13 Jbeta primers and 60 Vbeta primers were used for the PCR. Clones were read by immunoSEQ multiplex PCR, and TCRdb kept only the in-frame ones, dropping some. The sample shows over 200,000 clones, around 76% of them seen only once. In the case of this clone: Its specificity is not known.

Sample: PBMCs. V usage is TRBV18 and J usage is TRBJ1-5; 8 bases line up with TRBD1. This receptor was obtained from a woman between 40 and 55 years old in good health and CMV-seropositive. The CDR3 reads CASSPPYRGGAGNQPQHF. CDR3 nucleotide sequence: TGTGCCAGCTCACCCCCTTACAGGGGGGGGGCAGGCAATCAGCCCCAGCATTTT. The full variable domain, with the rest looked up from reference TRBV18 and TRBJ1-5, is NAGVMQNPRHLVRRRGQEARLRCSPMKGHSHVYWYRQLPEEGLKFMVYLQKENIIDESGMPKERFSAEFPKEGPSILRIQQVVRGDSAAYFCASSPPYRGGAGNQPQHFGDGTRLSIL.